Following are 27 T cell receptor beta chains from one sample sequenced in a study of blood T cell repertoires in COVID-19. Generated by immunoSEQ multiplex PCR, the TCRdb table keeps only in-frame clones and is missing some. The repertoire holds over 200,000 clones, with roughly 86% as singletons. Sequenced sample: peripheral blood. The origin of the receptors is a woman aged 60 to 75 with acute or convalescent COVID-19.

V and J are TRBV10-1 and TRBJ2-7; TRBD2 aligns across 10 bases. This CDR3 has 14 residues. V shed 10 bases and J 3 bases; nucleotides not matched to a gene: 9. Germline CDR1 reads WNHNN; CDR2 reads SYGVQD (reference sequence). DNA for the CDR3: TGCGCCATTCACTTTAGCGGGGGGCTCTACGAGCAGTACTTC. It encodes CAIHFSGGLYEQYF.

The chain couples TRBV6-8 to TRBJ2-1, with D possibly TRBD2 on 5 matching bases. The V gene's germline CDR1 is MNHGY and CDR2 SAAAGT. The CDR3 extends over 17 amino acids. Trimming took off 6 bases at V and 9 bases at J, with 27 bases between the two ends. The CDR3 nucleotides read TGTGCCAGCAGATGGCAACCACTAGTATCTTGGATGGGTGAGCAGTTCTTC. Its translation is CASRWQPLVSWMGEQFF.

The rearrangement joins TRBV30 to TRBJ1-5; 11 positions match TRBD1. Losses at the gene ends were 0 bases for V and 4 bases for J; bases not matched to a gene: 11. The CDR3 runs 18 residues. Germline CDR1 and CDR2: GTSNPN and SVGIG (reference sequence). The CDR3 sequence: CAWSVRDRGLNWNQPQHF. In nucleotides, the CDR3 is TGTGCCTGGAGTGTAAGGGACAGGGGGTTAAATTGGAATCAGCCCCAGCATTTT.

The chain recombines TRBV7-9 with TRBJ2-2; 9 bases are a match to TRBD1. Germline V gene lookup returns CDR1 SEHNR and CDR2 FQNEAQ (reference sequence). J was trimmed by 5 bases and V by 5 bases; bases with no gene match: 9. The CDR3 extends over 16 amino acids. The CDR3 reads CASSPPPGQGTGELFF. The CDR3 DNA sequence: TGTGCCAGCAGCCCTCCCCCGGGACAGGGTACCGGGGAGCTGTTTTTT. Variable domain in full (rest from reference TRBV7-9 and TRBJ2-2): DTGVSQNPRHKITKRGQNVTFRCDPISEHNRLYWYRQTLGQGPEFLTYFQNEAQLEKSRLLSDRFSAERPKGSFSTLEIQRTEQGDSAMYLCASSPPPGQGTGELFFGEGSRLTVL.

The chain has TRBV27 and TRBJ1-4, with 8 bases lining up with TRBD1. The germline gives CDR1 MNHEY, CDR2 SMNVEV (reference sequence). This CDR3 region has 15 residues. The J segment lost 7 bases and the V segment lost 5 bases, leaving 9 bases of the junction unmatched. The CDR3 loop reads CASSPRTGQAEKLFF. CDR3 coding DNA: TGTGCCAGCAGTCCGCGGACAGGGCAAGCTGAAAAACTGTTTTTT.

The chain links TRBV9 to TRBJ2-2; D remains ambiguous. The germline CDR1 and CDR2 sequences are SGDLS and YYNGEE. This CDR3 comprises 14 residues. The ends were cut back, 0 bases at V and 5 bases at J, with 8 bases in the middle. The CDR3 nucleotides are TGTGCCAGCAGCGTAGCTCCGGGTACCGGGGAGCTGTTTTTT. This translates into CASSVAPGTGELFF.

This chain connects TRBV7-2 to TRBJ2-5, with a possible D match to TRBD2 (5 bases). The ends were cut back, 4 bases at V and 5 bases at J, with 14 bases in the middle. The CDR3 contains 14 residues. Germline CDR1 is SGHTA and CDR2 is FQGNSA. This CDR3 is CASSSSGGRETQYF. The CDR3 nucleotides are TGTGCCAGCAGCTCCTCAGGAGGCAGGGAGACCCAGTACTTC.

The chain joins TRBV20-1 to TRBJ2-3; 8 bases match TRBD2. The J segment lost 2 bases and the V segment lost 3 bases, leaving 1 base of the junction unmatched. CDR1 DFQATT and CDR2 SNEGSKA come from the germline V gene (reference sequence). The CDR3 sequence is 13 residues long. The CDR3 DNA reads TGCAGTGCTAGTAGCGGGACCACAGATACGCAGTATTTT. As protein: CSASSGTTDTQYF.

The chain carries TRBV5-8 and TRBJ1-1; D ambiguous. Germline V gene lookup returns CDR1 SGHTS and CDR2 YDEGEE. The CDR3 is 14 amino acids. Trimming took off 0 bases at V and 5 bases at J, with 11 bases between the two ends. The CDR3, as DNA: TGTGCCAGCAGCTTGGGAGGGAAGGGAACTGAAGCTTTCTTT. It codes for CASSLGGKGTEAFF. The full variable domain, with the rest looked up from reference TRBV5-8 and TRBJ1-1, is EAGVTQSPTHLIKTRGQQATLRCSPISGHTSVYWYQQALGLGLQFLLWYDEGEERNRGNFPPRFSGRQFPNYSSELNVNALELEDSALYLCASSLGGKGTEAFFGQGTRLTVV.

The J gene is TRBJ2-1, the V gene TRBV7-6, with D possibly matching TRBD2 (7 bases). This CDR3 region has 16 residues. In germline, CDR1 is SGHVS, CDR2 FNYEAQ. Trimming pared 2 bases from V and 9 bases from J, leaving 20 bases between. The CDR3 reads CASSLPPRGAGSEQFF. The CDR3 DNA reads as TGTGCCAGCAGCTTACCCCCTCGGGGGGCGGGCAGTGAGCAGTTCTTC. The whole variable domain, filled in from reference TRBV7-6 and TRBJ2-1, reads GAGVSQSPRYKVTKRGQDVALRCDPISGHVSLYWYRQALGQGPEFLTYFNYEAQQDKSGLPNDRFSAERPEGSISTLTIQRTEQRDSAMYRCASSLPPRGAGSEQFFGPGTRLTVL.

This clone showed up just once. The chain carries TRBV19 and TRBJ1-5, with D uncertain. The CDR3 loop spans 14 amino acids. The ends were cut back, 0 bases at V and 5 bases at J, with 8 bases in the middle. Germline loops: CDR1 LNHDA, CDR2 SQIVND (reference sequence). The CDR3 is CASSIDKLHQPQHF. The CDR3 DNA sequence: TGTGCCAGTAGTATAGATAAACTTCATCAGCCCCAGCATTTT.

Here the CDR3 reads CASSLDRGQYGYTF. DNA of the CDR3: TGTGCCAGCAGCTTAGACAGGGGGCAATATGGCTACACCTTC. The chain recombines TRBV7-2 with TRBJ1-2; TRBD1 matches 9 bases. Per germline, CDR1 SGHTA and CDR2 FQGNSA. The J segment lost 5 bases and the V segment lost 1 base, leaving 2 bases of the junction unmatched. CDR3 length: 14 residues.

The chain couples TRBV7-9 to TRBJ1-1; 7 nucleotides align to TRBD1. The ends lost 5 bases at V and 0 bases at J; junction bases unmatched: 9. The CDR3 contains 16 residues. CDR1 SEHNR and CDR2 FQNEAQ come from the germline V gene (reference sequence). The CDR3 DNA reads as TGTGCCAGCAGCCCGACAGGGTATCGGGTGAACACTGAAGCTTTCTTT. Translating it yields CASSPTGYRVNTEAFF.

A note on this clone: Different DNA sequences within this sample yield the same CDR3. The chain employs TRBV10-1 and TRBJ2-5; D unclear. V lost 0 bases, J lost 2 bases, and 7 bases lay in between. The CDR3 runs to 14 residues. Looked up from germline, CDR1 is WNHNN and CDR2 is SYGVQD (reference sequence). CDR3: CASSESGDQETQYF. The DNA for the CDR3 is TGCGCCAGCAGTGAGTCTGGAGATCAAGAGACCCAGTACTTC.

J is TRBJ1-3 and V is TRBV4-2; TRBD1 might be the D (5 bases). Germline CDR1 and CDR2: LGHNA and YNFKEQ. The V and J ends lost 4 bases and 0 bases respectively, with 16 bases between them. This CDR3 spans 17 amino acids. CDR3 in DNA: TGTGCCAGCAGCCTGGCTACGGGGGAAGACTCTGGAAACACCATATATTTT. Its protein is CASSLATGEDSGNTIYF.

The V and J genes are TRBV5-1 and TRBJ2-1, with 7 bases matching TRBD2. Germline CDR1 reads SGHRS; CDR2 reads YFSETQ. J was trimmed by 4 bases and V by 4 bases; bases with no gene match: 11. The CDR3 loop spans 16 amino acids. The CDR3 DNA reads as TGCGCCAGCAGCCCCCGCTTAAGCGGGATTTACAATGAGCAGTTCTTC. Its protein is CASSPRLSGIYNEQFF.

V usage is TRBV5-8 and J usage is TRBJ2-7; tentative D call: TRBD2 (5 bases). V was shortened by 6 bases and J by 1 base, with 17 bases between the two germline ends. The CDR3 covers 15 residues. CDR1 SGHTS and CDR2 YDEGEE come from the germline V gene. In DNA, the CDR3 is TGTGCCAGCACCGAATACGGGGAACCATCCTACGAGCAGTACTTC. This translates into CASTEYGEPSYEQYF.

The chain has TRBV5-1 and TRBJ2-1; D is perhaps TRBD1 (5 bases). Germline lookup yields CDR1 SGHRS and CDR2 YFSETQ. The CDR3 length is 13 residues. The V end lost 5 bases, the J end lost 3 bases, and 9 bases lay between the germline ends. The CDR3 region has the DNA TGCGCCAGCAGACAGGTAGGCTACAATGAGCAGTTCTTC. Translating gives CASRQVGYNEQFF.

As DNA, the CDR3 is TGTGCCAGCAGTCAACAGGGGGCCTCCCGTTCACCCCTCCACTTT. The encoded protein is CASSQQGASRSPLHF. The chain joins TRBV6-6 to TRBJ1-6; the match to TRBD1 covers 9 bases. The germline V gene encodes CDR1 MNHNY and CDR2 SVGAGI (reference sequence). The CDR3 runs to 15 residues. Trimming cost V 5 bases and J 9 bases; bases outside gene matches: 8.

The J gene is TRBJ1-3, the V gene TRBV28; 9 nucleotides align to TRBD1. V shed 5 bases, J shed 2 bases, and the junction held 1 base outside the gene matches. CDR3 length: 14 residues. CDR1 MDHEN and CDR2 SYDVKM come from the germline V gene. CDR3 DNA: TGTGCCAGCAGTGGGACAGGGCCTGGAAACACCATATATTTT. Protein sequence: CASSGTGPGNTIYF.

V and J are TRBV30 and TRBJ1-1; weak D call: TRBD1 (6 bases). CDR1 and CDR2 (germline): GTSNPN, SVGIG (reference sequence). The V end lost 2 bases, the J end lost 3 bases, and 19 bases lay between the germline ends. The CDR3 has 16 amino acids. The CDR3 loop is CAWSRKSSQGHTEAFF. CDR3 nucleotide sequence: TGTGCCTGGAGTCGTAAGAGCAGTCAGGGGCACACTGAAGCTTTCTTT.

The chain recombines TRBV21-1 with TRBJ1-3; the table names TRBD1, a call not compared with the DNA. TRBV21-1 is deemed a pseudogene. This CDR3 contains 19 residues. The CDR3 region is CASSKGKQGAYFSGNTIYF. In nucleotides, the CDR3 is TGTGCCAGCAGCAAAGGGAAACAGGGGGCTTATTTCTCTGGAAACACCATATATTTT.

This rearrangement joins TRBV7-9 to TRBJ2-3; the D is unclear. Looked up from germline, CDR1 is SEHNR and CDR2 is FQNEAQ (reference sequence). The V end lost 8 bases, the J end lost 1 base, and 13 bases lay between the germline ends. The CDR3 sequence is 14 residues long. CDR3 in amino acids: CASLRPGRTDTQYF. The CDR3, as DNA: TGTGCCAGCTTGAGGCCCGGCCGCACAGATACGCAGTATTTT.

This chain connects TRBV19 to TRBJ2-7, with 10 bases aligning to TRBD1. The CDR3 spans 17 residues. CDR1 and CDR2 (germline): LNHDA, SQIVND (reference sequence). V shed 6 bases, J shed 0 bases, and the junction held 11 bases outside the gene matches. CDR3 protein: CASSLTAGTGDSYEQYF. The CDR3 DNA sequence: TGTGCCAGTAGCTTGACCGCCGGGACAGGGGACTCCTACGAGCAGTACTTC.

CDR3 sequence: CASFGDRHEAFF. CDR3 bases: TGTGCCAGCTTCGGGGATCGACATGAAGCTTTCTTT. The chain uses TRBV18 and TRBJ1-1; unclear D gene. This CDR3 is built from 12 residues. Between the trimmed V and J ends, which lost 7 bases and 7 bases, there was a span of 13 bases. Germline CDR1 reads KGHSH; CDR2 reads LQKENI. Filled out from reference TRBV18 and TRBJ1-1, the complete variable domain reads NAGVMQNPRHLVRRRGQEARLRCSPMKGHSHVYWYRQLPEEGLKFMVYLQKENIIDESGMPKERFSAEFPKEGPSILRIQQVVRGDSAAYFCASFGDRHEAFFGQGTRLTVV.

The genes are TRBV6-5 and TRBJ1-5; D gene uncertain. V shed 7 bases and J shed 6 bases, with 7 bases lying between them. The germline V gene has CDR1 MNHEY and CDR2 SVGAGI. The CDR3 has 11 amino acids. CDR3 region: CASTSGQPQHF. CDR3 coding DNA: TGTGCCAGCACGTCGGGTCAGCCCCAGCATTTT.

The rearrangement uses TRBV12-3 or TRBV12-4 and TRBJ2-1, with D uncertain. The CDR3 is 12 residues long. Trimming left V 6 bases short and J 4 bases short, with 7 bases between. CDR3 sequence (DNA): TGTGCCAGCAGCCGCGTATACAATGAGCAGTTCTTC. It translates to CASSRVYNEQFF.